One sample yielded the 14 T cell receptor beta chains listed below, sequenced in a study of cytomegalovirus exposure and HLA in healthy donors. It was with 60 Vbeta and 13 Jbeta primers that the PCR ran. Here immunoSEQ multiplex PCR was the method, and the copy in TCRdb shows in-frame clones only, minus some. The sample has about 160,000 clones, about three quarters seen once. The sequenced sample consisted of PBMCs. These receptors were collected from a woman in her forties in good health and CMV-seropositive.

This chain connects TRBV5-4 to TRBJ2-2, with unresolved D. Trimming took off 0 bases at V and 1 base at J, with 4 bases between the two ends. The germline gives CDR1 SGHNT, CDR2 YYREEE (reference sequence). This CDR3 has 14 amino acids. The DNA for the CDR3 is TGTGCCAGCAGCTTGGGGAGGAACACCGGGGAGCTGTTTTTT. It encodes CASSLGRNTGELFF.

The rearrangement links TRBV29-1 to TRBJ1-4; no reliable D call. The germline V gene encodes CDR1 SQVTM and CDR2 ANQGSEA. Trimming removed 7 bases from V and 2 bases from J, with 11 bases in between. The CDR3 spans 13 residues. Written as DNA, the CDR3 is TGCAGCGCTGCGTCCAGGACTAATGAAAAACTGTTTTTT. It encodes CSAASRTNEKLFF.

This clone was observed a single time. The chain uses TRBV30 and TRBJ1-2; TRBD1 is a possible D gene (6 bases). Trimming pared 7 bases from V and 3 bases from J, leaving 15 bases between. CDR3 length equals 13 residues. Per the germline V gene, CDR1 is GTSNPN and CDR2 is SVGIG (reference sequence). The CDR3 here is CALRQVKDYGYTF. The CDR3 region has the DNA TGTGCCTTAAGACAGGTTAAGGACTATGGCTACACCTTC.

This rearrangement joins TRBV6-5 to TRBJ1-1; tentatively, D is TRBD1 (6 bases). The CDR3 runs 14 residues. CDR1 MNHEY and CDR2 SVGAGI come from the germline V gene. The V gene lost 2 bases and the J gene lost 1 base, with 8 bases spanning the gap. The chain's CDR3 is CASSYGQTNTEAFF. CDR3 sequence (DNA): TGTGCCAGCAGTTACGGACAGACGAACACTGAAGCTTTCTTT.

CDR3 DNA: TGTGCCAGCAGCTTAGGTGGTAGCGGGGGGGAGAGGCAGTACTTC. The encoded protein is CASSLGGSGGERQYF. The J gene is TRBJ2-7, the V gene TRBV7-2; TRBD2 agrees at 11 bases. The CDR3 contains 15 residues. Germline lookup yields CDR1 SGHTA and CDR2 FQGNSA. Trimming took 1 base from V and 9 from J; bases not matched to a gene: 8.

This clone was recorded a few times. V is TRBV4-1 and J is TRBJ2-5; D gene unclear. The V and J ends lost 2 bases and 5 bases respectively, with 15 bases between them. Germline V gene sequence: CDR1 MGHRA, CDR2 YSYEKL. This CDR3 comprises 15 residues. This CDR3 reads CASSQILTPQETQYF. In DNA form, the CDR3 reads TGCGCCAGCAGCCAAATACTAACCCCGCAGGAGACCCAGTACTTC.

The V call is TRBV6-1, the J call TRBJ1-1, with a tentative D call TRBD1 (5 bases). Trimming cost V 7 bases and J 8 bases, with 17 bases left between them. Germline lookup yields CDR1 MNHNS and CDR2 SASEGT. The CDR3 covers 13 residues. The CDR3 sequence is CASNIKGPAEAFF. The CDR3 region has the DNA TGTGCCAGCAATATTAAGGGGCCGGCGGAAGCTTTCTTT.

This clone was counted between two and nine times. The chain employs TRBV9 and TRBJ2-1, with D maybe TRBD1 (6 bases). In germline, CDR1 is SGDLS, CDR2 YYNGEE. The V end lost 3 bases, the J end lost 0 bases, and 10 bases lay between the germline ends. The CDR3 loop spans 15 amino acids. This CDR3 is CASSATDSSYNEQFF. CDR3 DNA: TGTGCCAGCAGCGCCACGGACAGCTCCTACAATGAGCAGTTCTTC.

The chain combines TRBV7-8 with TRBJ2-5; 7 bases are a match to TRBD1. The J call is doubtful: the DNA matches TRBJ2-7 better. In germline, CDR1 is SGHVS, CDR2 FQNEAQ. CDR3 length equals 15 residues. The chain's CDR3 is CASSISGQVATEQYF. CDR3 coding DNA: TGTGCCAGCAGCATATCTGGACAGGTGGCTACCGAGCAGTACTTC.

This clone has more than one count but fewer than ten. CDR3 region: CASVLDEGAAEAFF. CDR3 bases: TGTGCCAGCGTGTTGGACGAGGGGGCAGCTGAAGCTTTCTTT. The chain is built from TRBV2 and TRBJ1-1; 7 bases line up with TRBD1. J was trimmed by 6 bases and V by 8 bases; bases with no gene match: 12. CDR1 and CDR2 (germline): SNHLY, FYNNEI. The CDR3 is 14 residues long.

This clone was recorded only once. The rearrangement uses TRBV11-2 and TRBJ2-2; no definite D call. CDR3 length equals 13 residues. Germline CDR1 SGHAT, CDR2 FQNNGV. Trimming took off 5 bases at V and 1 base at J, with 5 bases between the two ends. CDR3 loop: CASSQQNTGELFF. CDR3 in DNA: TGTGCCAGCAGCCAACAGAACACCGGGGAGCTGTTTTTT.

The chain couples TRBV30 to TRBJ1-1; no definite D call. The V gene's germline CDR1 is GTSNPN and CDR2 SVGIG (reference sequence). This CDR3 spans 13 amino acids. V lost 0 bases to trimming and J lost 0 bases, with 5 bases between them. Here the CDR3 DNA reads TGTGCCTGGAGTGTTATCGTGAACACTGAAGCTTTCTTT. Translating it yields CAWSVIVNTEAFF.

The chain employs TRBV2 and TRBJ2-7; possible D gene TRBD1, 5 bases. CDR3 length: 11 amino acids. V gave up 4 bases and J gave up 5 bases, with 6 bases separating them. Germline V gene sequence: CDR1 SNHLY, CDR2 FYNNEI. The CDR3 loop reads CASSVGDEQYF. Here the CDR3 DNA reads TGTGCCAGCAGTGTAGGGGACGAGCAGTACTTC.

This sequence joins TRBV5-1 and TRBJ2-3; D might be TRBD2 (5 bases). CDR3 length equals 15 residues. Germline CDR1 reads SGHRS; CDR2 reads YFSETQ. V lost 4 bases to trimming and J lost 2 bases, with 14 bases between them. The CDR3, as DNA: TGCGCCAGCAGCGGAGGACGACAATCCACAGATACGCAGTATTTT. Its translation: CASSGGRQSTDTQYF.